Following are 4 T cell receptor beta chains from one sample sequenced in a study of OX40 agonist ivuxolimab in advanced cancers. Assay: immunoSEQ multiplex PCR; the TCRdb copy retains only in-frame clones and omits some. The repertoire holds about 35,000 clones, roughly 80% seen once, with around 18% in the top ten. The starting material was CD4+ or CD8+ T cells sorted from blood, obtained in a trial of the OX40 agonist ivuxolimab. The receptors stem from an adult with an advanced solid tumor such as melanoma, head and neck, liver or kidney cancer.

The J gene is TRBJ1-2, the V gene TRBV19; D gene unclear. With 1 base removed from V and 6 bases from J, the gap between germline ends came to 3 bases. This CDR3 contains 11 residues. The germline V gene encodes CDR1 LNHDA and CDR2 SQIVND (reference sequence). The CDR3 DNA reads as TGTGCCAGTAGTATAGGGGATGGCTACACCTTC. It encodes CASSIGDGYTF. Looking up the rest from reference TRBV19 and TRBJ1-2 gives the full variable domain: DGGITQSPKYLFRKEGQNVTLSCEQNLNHDAMYWYRQDPGQGLRLIYYSQIVNDFQKGDIAEGYSVSREKKESFPLTVTSAQKNPTAFYLCASSIGDGYTFGSGTRLTVV.

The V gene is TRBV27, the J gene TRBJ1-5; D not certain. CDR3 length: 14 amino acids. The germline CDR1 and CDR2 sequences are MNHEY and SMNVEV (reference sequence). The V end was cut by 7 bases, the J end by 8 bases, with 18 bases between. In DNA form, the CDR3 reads TGTGCCAGCAACCCCACCCCAAGCGGGGAGCCCCAGCATTTT. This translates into CASNPTPSGEPQHF.

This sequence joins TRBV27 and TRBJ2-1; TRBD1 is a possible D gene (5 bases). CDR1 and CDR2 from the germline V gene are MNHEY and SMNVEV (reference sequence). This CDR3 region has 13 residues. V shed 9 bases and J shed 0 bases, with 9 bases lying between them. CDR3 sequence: CASCRDSYNEQFF. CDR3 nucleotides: TGTGCCAGTTGCAGGGACTCCTACAATGAGCAGTTCTTC.

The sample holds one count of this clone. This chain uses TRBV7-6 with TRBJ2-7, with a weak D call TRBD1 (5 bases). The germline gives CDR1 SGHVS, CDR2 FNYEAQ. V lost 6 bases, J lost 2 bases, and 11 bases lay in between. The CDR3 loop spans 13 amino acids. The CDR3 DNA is TGTGCCAGCAGTAGGACATTTCCCTACGAGCAGTACTTC. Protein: CASSRTFPYEQYF.